This passage covers 18 T cell receptor beta chains from one sample sequenced in a study of blood T cell repertoires in COVID-19. Profiling relied on immunoSEQ multiplex PCR, and the TCRdb table lists in-frame clones only, not all of them. The sample yields roughly 500,000 clones, 89% seen once. The specimen was peripheral blood. The receptors were sampled from a man between 18 and 29 years old with COVID-19, enrolled during active disease.

This rearrangement joins TRBV5-4 to TRBJ2-1; 7 bases are shared with TRBD2. The CDR3 spans 17 residues. Germline V gene sequence: CDR1 SGHNT, CDR2 YYREEE (reference sequence). V shed 4 bases, J shed 0 bases, and the junction held 10 bases outside the gene matches. CDR3: CASSLNGGGPSYNEQFF. The DNA of the CDR3 is TGTGCCAGCAGCCTTAACGGCGGGGGTCCCTCCTACAATGAGCAGTTCTTC.

The chain combines TRBV30 with TRBJ2-1; 10 nucleotides line up with TRBD2. The CDR3 totals 14 residues. The germline V gene encodes CDR1 GTSNPN and CDR2 SVGIG (reference sequence). With 4 bases clipped from V and 2 bases from J, the junction kept 2 bases outside the gene matches. The DNA of the CDR3 is TGTGCCTGGACTAGCGGGAGAACCTACAATGAGCAGTTCTTC. Residues: CAWTSGRTYNEQFF.

The V and J genes are TRBV27 and TRBJ1-1; possible D gene TRBD1, 5 bases. Germline lookup yields CDR1 MNHEY and CDR2 SMNVEV (reference sequence). V shed 3 bases and J shed 4 bases, with 12 bases lying between them. The CDR3 contains 14 residues. The chain's CDR3 is CASSFGRGGTEAFF. CDR3 bases: TGTGCCAGCAGTTTTGGGCGCGGGGGCACTGAAGCTTTCTTT.

This clone was seen only once. This sequence joins TRBV5-6 and TRBJ1-6; TRBD1 aligns across 12 bases. The CDR3 is made up of 15 amino acids. Unmatched junction bases numbered 3, after V lost 3 bases and J lost 8 bases. Germline CDR1 reads SGHDT; CDR2 reads YYEEEE. In DNA form, the CDR3 reads TGTGCCAGCAGCTCGGGACAGGGGGCTTATTCACCCCTCCACTTT. Encoded protein: CASSSGQGAYSPLHF. The full variable domain, rest sourced from reference TRBV5-6 and TRBJ1-6, is DAGVTQSPTHLIKTRGQQVTLRCSPKSGHDTVSWYQQALGQGPQFIFQYYEEEERQRGNFPDRFSGHQFPNYSSELNVNALLLGDSALYLCASSSGQGAYSPLHFGNGTRLTVT.

The rearrangement joins TRBV9 to TRBJ2-7; tentatively, D is TRBD2 (6 bases). Germline loops: CDR1 SGDLS, CDR2 YYNGEE. The CDR3 length is 15 residues. Trimming removed 0 bases at V and 5 bases at J, with 15 bases between. The CDR3 region has the DNA TGTGCCAGCAGCGTAGATTCCGGGGGAGGCGACGAGCAGTACTTC. Amino acids: CASSVDSGGGDEQYF.

The J gene is TRBJ2-7, the V gene TRBV6-6, with a tentative D call TRBD2 (7 bases). Trimming shortened V by 6 bases and J by 3 bases, and 21 bases separated the two germline ends. The CDR3 covers 16 residues. Germline values: CDR1 MNHNY, CDR2 SVGAGI (reference sequence). The CDR3 bases are TGTGCCAGCAGGTCTCGGGGGGCCTTCGACAACTACGAGCAGTACTTC. Translation gives CASRSRGAFDNYEQYF.

CDR3 bases: TGTGCCAGTAGTATAGTAGGGACAGGGGATACCGGGGAGCTGTTTTTT. The encoded protein is CASSIVGTGDTGELFF. The chain carries TRBV19 and TRBJ2-2; 10 bases match TRBD1. The CDR3 loop spans 16 amino acids. V gave up 1 base and J gave up 5 bases; unmatched junction bases: 4. The V gene's germline CDR1 is LNHDA and CDR2 SQIVND (reference sequence).

The chain links TRBV19 to TRBJ2-7, with D perhaps TRBD1 (6 bases). Trimming left V 9 bases short and J 5 bases short, with 20 bases between. This CDR3 is 14 amino acids long. CDR1 is LNHDA and CDR2 is SQIVND in the germline V gene (reference sequence). The CDR3 sequence: CARGDTGKDHEQYF. The CDR3 DNA is TGTGCCAGAGGGGACACAGGGAAAGACCACGAGCAGTACTTC.

J is TRBJ1-1 and V is TRBV19; tentative D call: TRBD1 (6 bases). The germline gives CDR1 LNHDA, CDR2 SQIVND (reference sequence). V was clipped by 7 bases and J by 4 bases, with 13 bases between them. The CDR3 runs to 13 residues. The CDR3 is CASTGQSRTEAFF. The CDR3 region has the DNA TGTGCCAGTACTGGACAGTCGCGCACTGAAGCTTTCTTT.

The rearrangement links TRBV11-3 to TRBJ2-1; 8 nucleotides line up with TRBD1. The J segment lost 0 bases and the V segment lost 5 bases, leaving 15 bases of the junction unmatched. Germline CDR1 SGHNT, CDR2 YENEEA. The length of the CDR3 is 19 residues. The CDR3 region is CASSVTGTGSISSYNEQFF. The CDR3 nucleotides read TGTGCCAGCAGCGTAACCGGGACAGGTAGTATTAGCTCCTACAATGAGCAGTTCTTC. The variable domain in full, completed from reference TRBV11-3 and TRBJ2-1, reads EAGVVQSPRYKIIEKKQPVAFWCNPISGHNTLYWYLQNLGQGPELLIRYENEEAVDDSQLPKDRFSAERLKGVDSTLKIQPAELGDSAVYLCASSVTGTGSISSYNEQFFGPGTRLTVL.

The chain is built from TRBV5-6 and TRBJ2-3, with D perhaps TRBD1 (5 bases). The V gene's germline CDR1 is SGHDT and CDR2 YYEEEE. CDR3 length equals 15 residues. V lost 0 bases and J 3 bases, leaving 11 bases between the germline ends. The CDR3 DNA reads as TGTGCCAGCAGCTTGGAGTATAGGGGAACAGATACGCAGTATTTT. Amino acids: CASSLEYRGTDTQYF.

The gene calls are TRBV18 and TRBJ2-1; perhaps TRBD1 as D (5 bases). CDR3 size: 13 residues. Germline V CDR1 and CDR2: KGHSH, LQKENI. V lost 0 bases and J 8 bases, leaving 8 bases between the germline ends. DNA for the CDR3: TGTGCCAGCTCACCACCGCAGGGCTATGAGCAGTTCTTC. Translation: CASSPPQGYEQFF.

V usage is TRBV7-8 and J usage is TRBJ1-3; 10 positions agree with TRBD1. Germline V gene data show CDR1 as SGHVS and CDR2 as FQNEAQ. CDR3 length: 15 residues. The junction had 4 bases not matched to a gene; V was cut back by 4 bases and J by 4 bases. CDR3 nucleotides: TGTGCCAGCAGCTCCGGGACAGGGGACGGAAACACCATATATTTT. It yields the protein CASSSGTGDGNTIYF.

DNA for the CDR3: TGTGCCAGTAGTATTTATGGGCAGGAACCCTACTACGAGCAGTACTTC. It encodes CASSIYGQEPYYEQYF. This sequence joins TRBV19 and TRBJ2-7; no reliable D call. V was cut by 3 bases and J by 3 bases, with 18 bases left in between. The CDR3 sequence is 16 residues long. CDR1 LNHDA and CDR2 SQIVND come from the germline V gene (reference sequence). Complete variable domain (other parts from reference TRBV19 and TRBJ2-7): DGGITQSPKYLFRKEGQNVTLSCEQNLNHDAMYWYRQDPGQGLRLIYYSQIVNDFQKGDIAEGYSVSREKKESFPLTVTSAQKNPTAFYLCASSIYGQEPYYEQYFGPGTRLTVT.

In its sample, this clone was seen once. The CDR3 is CASRQGPAGEQYF. DNA of the CDR3: TGTGCCAGCCGCCAGGGGCCCGCTGGCGAGCAGTACTTC. The rearrangement links TRBV6-5 to TRBJ2-7, with D possibly TRBD1 on 6 matching bases. V was clipped by 8 bases and J by 6 bases, with 17 bases between them. The CDR3 length is 13 residues. CDR1 is MNHEY and CDR2 is SVGAGI in the germline V gene.

This rearrangement joins TRBV12-5 to TRBJ1-3, with 7 nucleotides matching TRBD1. The CDR3 covers 15 residues. Per the germline V gene, CDR1 is LGHNT and CDR2 is FRNRAP. V lost 4 bases and J lost 2; bases outside the gene matches: 5. CDR3 coding DNA: TGTGCTAGTGGTTCGTGGGGGACAGCTGGAAACACCATATATTTT. It translates to CASGSWGTAGNTIYF.

A note on this clone: Within the sample, other DNA sequences also encode this same CDR3. V is TRBV9 and J is TRBJ1-3; D is perhaps TRBD1 (5 bases). Germline V gives CDR1 SGDLS, CDR2 YYNGEE. The length of the CDR3 is 15 residues. With 0 bases removed from V and 1 base from J, the gap between germline ends came to 8 bases. CDR3: CASSVGEGSGNTIYF. The CDR3 nucleotides read TGTGCCAGCAGCGTAGGGGAGGGGTCTGGAAACACCATATATTTT.

The rearrangement uses TRBV11-2 and TRBJ2-7; 10 nucleotides align to TRBD1. The ends lost 8 bases at V and 3 bases at J; junction bases unmatched: 16. The CDR3 has 17 residues. The germline CDR1 and CDR2 sequences are SGHAT and FQNNGV. The CDR3 sequence: CASSLEGTGDSYYEQYF. The CDR3 DNA follows: TGTGCCAGCTCATTGGAGGGGACAGGGGATAGCTACTACGAGCAGTACTTC.